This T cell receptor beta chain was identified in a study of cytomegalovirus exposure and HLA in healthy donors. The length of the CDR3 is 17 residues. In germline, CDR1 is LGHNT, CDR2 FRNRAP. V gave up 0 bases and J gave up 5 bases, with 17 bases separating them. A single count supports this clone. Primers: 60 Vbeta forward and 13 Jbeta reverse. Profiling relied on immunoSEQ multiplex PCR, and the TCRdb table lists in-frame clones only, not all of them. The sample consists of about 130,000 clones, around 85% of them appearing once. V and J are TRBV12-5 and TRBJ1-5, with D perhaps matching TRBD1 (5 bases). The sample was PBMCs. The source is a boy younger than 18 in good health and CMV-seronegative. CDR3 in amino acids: CASGLVLGRMSYQPQHF. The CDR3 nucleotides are TGTGCTAGTGGTTTGGTACTGGGGCGCATGAGCTATCAGCCCCAGCATTTT.